This paragraph reports one TCR beta chain. Its antigen is still unknown. Per-base quality was not reported, and no clone a single base away is much larger than it. The CDR3 spans 13 residues, from the cysteine through the phenylalanine. Here the CDR3 DNA is all that survives: 39 bases in frame from base 1. The trim is 1 base for V and 3 bases for J, with a gap of 7 bases between the germline ends. From the germline V gene (reference sequence), CDR1 is GTSNPN and CDR2 is SVGIG. The data derive from a study of blood T cell repertoires in COVID-19 (TCRdb year 2020). The study in broad terms: Samples covering the acute and convalescent phases of COVID-19 were provided by collaborators in the United States, Italy and Spain. Where available, HLA class I and class II types were obtained from metadata supplied by the sample provider rather than from assay-based typing. The material from the prospective study consisted of cDNA or gDNA derived from T cells, B-cell-depleted T cells, or PBMCs. Nearly every sample came with metadata listing a de-identified subject ID, COVID-19 status, age in years and sex. The repertoires were made available in a free public database intended to serve as a resource for research on the immune response to SARS-CoV-2. Deeply sampled blood TCRbeta repertoires from subjects exposed to, actively infected with, or recovered from COVID-19 were included in the dataset. Samples came from the ongoing ImmuneRACE study (first 160 participants) plus 1,254 subjects from 6 global collaborators. Study-level results and caveats: The quantity of clinical and demographic metadata differed by source and by participant and was supplied without curation.

Collaborating institutions collected whole blood in K2EDTA tubes following their own protocols. Collaborator samples were shipped for TCRbeta analysis as frozen whole blood, isolated PBMCs, or DNA extracted from either sample type. TCRbeta CDR3 regions were amplified from genomic DNA by means of the immunoSEQ Assay, a bias-controlled multiplex PCR. In the authors' own workflow: The number of nucleated cells in each sample was estimated by amplification of reference gene primers within the assay. To quantify the absolute abundance of each unique TCRbeta CDR3 rearrangement, sequence reads were collapsed and filtered. For each sample, productive Simpson clonality was calculated as the square root of Simpson's diversity index across productive rearrangements. In TCRdb, the immuneACCESS table is reduced to in-frame sequences with V and J assigned. These tables do not hold every clone; where another copy was compared, an unresolved V gene accounts for under half, and the others remain unexplained. For V, J and clone size, that table is used; D and trimming come from the DNA. This sample lists approximately 100,000 clones; 65% to 85% were detected once. The ten largest account for approximately 6.8% of the sample.

Recombination connected TRBV30 to TRBJ1-5; TRBD1 is a possible D gene, resting on 5 matching bases. The sequenced sample consisted of peripheral blood. This clonotype originated in a man between 60 and 75 years old with acute or convalescent COVID-19. The bases read TGTGCCTGGAGTGGACAGTTCAATCAGCCCCAGCATTTT. The translation is CAWSGQFNQPQHF.